The present TCR beta chain was sequenced within a study of sequential checkpoint blockade in melanoma. About the research overall: Randomization was 1:1 between first-line nivolumab→ipilimumab and ipilimumab→nivolumab.

Indicated treatment: randomized to nivolumab then ipilimumab (arm A) or the reverse (arm B). Patients had received no earlier DNA-damaging chemotherapy. From thawed PBMCs, live CD3+CD8+ cells negative for CD19 and CD56 were sorted. Measured with immunoSEQ multiplex PCR; TCRdb has only the in-frame clones, and not every one. The sample contains about 11,000 clones, 78% of which appear only once. There are 16 residues in the CDR3. V lost 3 bases and J lost 0; bases outside the gene matches: 3. Germline assignment: CDR1 SGDLS and CDR2 YYNGEE. The specimen comprised CD8+ T cells sorted from blood (inferred from file names), sampled from a patient given nivolumab and ipilimumab in sequence. The sequence derives from a human donor with melanoma. The chain employs TRBV9 and TRBJ1-6, with 7 bases lining up with TRBD1. DNA for the CDR3: TGTGCCAGCAGCGGGGACAGCAGCTCCTATAATTCACCCCTCCACTTT. As protein: CASSGDSSSYNSPLHF.